This TCR beta chain was obtained from a study of blood T cell repertoires in COVID-19. CDR3 length equals 12 residues. Germline trimming cut 4 bases from V and 6 bases from J; bases unmatched to any gene: 2. The V gene's germline CDR1 is KGHDR and CDR2 SFDVKD. Enrollment of patients from Seattle took place during active infection, with longitudinal follow-up. The repertoire was sequenced with immunoSEQ multiplex PCR; TCRdb's copy has only in-frame clones and lacks some. The sample lists approximately 440,000 clones; roughly 88% were seen once. The sequenced sample was peripheral blood. The source is a woman aged 45-65 years with COVID-19, enrolled during active disease. The chain carries TRBV24-1 and TRBJ2-7; TRBD1 aligns across 7 bases. The chain's CDR3 is CATSDTGVEQYF. CDR3 DNA: TGTGCCACCAGTGACACAGGGGTCGAGCAGTACTTC.